These 21 T cell receptor beta chains were sequenced from one sample in a study of T cell responses to AZD1222 COVID-19 vaccine. Method: immunoSEQ multiplex PCR; TCRdb's copy keeps in-frame clones and lacks some. This sample has tens of thousands of clones, with roughly nine tenths found just once. The source material was peripheral blood, sampled on day 0 of AZD1222 vaccination. The receptor source for this set is an adult in good health.

This chain joins TRBV7-2 and TRBJ2-7; maybe TRBD1 (6 bases). V was pared by 4 bases and J by 7 bases, with 26 bases between. The CDR3 is made up of 17 amino acids. Germline-derived CDR1 and CDR2 are SGHTA and FQGNSA. CDR3 DNA sequence: TGTGCCAGCAGCTCCTCCCGCCCCAGGGGATACTCGGGGGAGCAGTACTTC. Translation: CASSSSRPRGYSGEQYF.

This chain uses TRBV7-9 with TRBJ2-1; TRBD2 aligns across 9 bases. Trimming removed 1 base from V and 4 bases from J; junction bases left unmatched: 5. Germline V CDR1 and CDR2: SEHNR, FQNEAQ (reference sequence). This CDR3 is 16 amino acids long. In DNA form, the CDR3 reads TGTGCCAGCAGCTTAGTTGGCGGGAGGGGATACAATGAGCAGTTCTTC. Its translation: CASSLVGGRGYNEQFF.

J is TRBJ1-1 and V is TRBV15, with D unresolved. This CDR3 is 15 amino acids long. Germline CDR1 reads LNHNV; CDR2 reads YYDKDF (reference sequence). The V gene lost 0 bases and the J gene lost 0 bases, with 8 bases spanning the gap. CDR3: CATSRDPNMNTEAFF. CDR3 sequence (DNA): TGTGCCACCAGCAGAGATCCCAATATGAACACTGAAGCTTTCTTT.

The V call is TRBV29-1, the J call TRBJ1-2; a possible D gene is TRBD1 (5 bases). The CDR3 consists of 13 residues. Between the trimmed V and J ends, which lost 2 bases and 7 bases, there was a span of 14 bases. Looked up from germline, CDR1 is SQVTM and CDR2 is ANQGSEA. The CDR3 here is CSVERVQGSGYTF. In DNA form, the CDR3 reads TGCAGCGTTGAACGGGTTCAGGGTTCTGGCTACACCTTC.

The chain carries TRBV6-2 or TRBV6-3 and TRBJ2-3; TRBD2 matches 8 bases. The V segment lost 3 bases and the J segment 2 bases; nucleotides outside the gene matches: 7. The CDR3 is 16 amino acids. In germline, CDR1 is MNHEY, CDR2 SVGEGT. CDR3 sequence: CASSYPSGGPTDTQYF. The CDR3 DNA reads TGTGCCAGCAGTTATCCCAGCGGGGGCCCCACAGATACGCAGTATTTT.

The chain is built from TRBV7-9 and TRBJ1-1, with 7 bases matching TRBD1. Germline-derived CDR1 and CDR2 are SEHNR and FQNEAQ (reference sequence). V shed 4 bases and J 1 base; nucleotides not matched to a gene: 6. This CDR3 has 15 residues. The CDR3 sequence is CASSSAGGSNTEAFF. CDR3 nucleotides: TGTGCCAGCAGCTCCGCAGGGGGATCGAACACTGAAGCTTTCTTT.

Only a few counts were recorded for this clone. The identical CDR3 is also encoded by other nucleotide sequences in the sample. This chain joins TRBV24-1 and TRBJ2-2, with a weak D call TRBD2 (7 bases). Trimming shortened V by 5 bases and J by 2 bases, and 11 bases separated the two germline ends. The CDR3 spans 15 residues. The germline V gene has CDR1 KGHDR and CDR2 SFDVKD. The CDR3 DNA is TGTGCCACCAGTGGCGGGGGCGGCAACACCGGGGAGCTGTTTTTT. It specifies CATSGGGGNTGELFF.

The V call is TRBV5-1, the J call TRBJ2-3, with TRBD2 matching over 13 bases. There are 16 residues in the CDR3. The germline CDR1 and CDR2 sequences are SGHRS and YFSETQ. The V gene end was trimmed by 3 bases and the J gene end by 3 bases; junction bases not matched to a gene: 4. The CDR3 DNA reads TGCGCCAGCAGCTCGAGGACTAGCGGGAGAACAGATACGCAGTATTTT. Encoded protein: CASSSRTSGRTDTQYF.

This clone appeared once. V is TRBV3-1 (or the pseudogene TRBV3-2) and J is TRBJ1-2; D is uncertain. V shed 4 bases and J shed 1 base, with 10 bases lying between them. The CDR3 is made up of 14 amino acids. Germline values: CDR1 LGHDT, CDR2 YNNKEL (reference sequence). CDR3 coding DNA: TGTGCCAGCAGCCTTCCCACAAGTAACTATGGCTACACCTTC. Amino acids: CASSLPTSNYGYTF.

The chain links TRBV5-1 to TRBJ2-1; D call uncertain. Trimming left V 0 bases short and J 7 bases short, with 8 bases between. The CDR3 contains 13 residues. Per the germline V gene, CDR1 is SGHRS and CDR2 is YFSETQ. The CDR3 spells CASSLAMLNEQFF. In DNA, the CDR3 is TGCGCCAGCAGCTTGGCCATGTTGAATGAGCAGTTCTTC. Using reference TRBV5-1 and TRBJ2-1 for the parts outside the CDR3, the full variable domain is KAGVTQTPRYLIKTRGQQVTLSCSPISGHRSVSWYQQTPGQGLQFLFEYFSETQRNKGNFPGRFSGRQFSNSRSEMNVSTLELGDSALYLCASSLAMLNEQFFGPGTRLTVL.

This chain connects TRBV5-1 to TRBJ2-7; D gene uncertain. This CDR3 spans 13 amino acids. V shed 0 bases and J shed 0 bases, with 4 bases lying between them. Germline assignment: CDR1 SGHRS and CDR2 YFSETQ. The CDR3: CASSLESSYEQYF. The CDR3 DNA reads as TGCGCCAGCAGCTTGGAAAGCTCCTACGAGCAGTACTTC.

The sample holds one count of this clone. The chain links TRBV28 to TRBJ1-2, with 7 bases identical to TRBD1. Germline V gene sequence: CDR1 MDHEN, CDR2 SYDVKM. Unmatched junction bases numbered 9, after V lost 4 bases and J lost 10 bases. The CDR3 is made up of 13 amino acids. CDR3 loop: CASSSQGPVAYTF. In DNA form, the CDR3 reads TGTGCCAGCAGTTCACAGGGGCCGGTTGCCTACACCTTC.

The gene calls are TRBV7-9 and TRBJ1-5, with 8 bases matching TRBD1. The CDR3 sequence is 16 residues long. Losses at the gene ends were 1 base for V and 6 bases for J; bases not matched to a gene: 8. Germline values: CDR1 SEHNR, CDR2 FQNEAQ (reference sequence). This CDR3 is CASSLGGQGRGQPQHF. The CDR3 DNA follows: TGTGCCAGCAGCTTAGGAGGACAGGGCCGCGGTCAGCCCCAGCATTTT.

The rearrangement uses TRBV7-9 and TRBJ2-7, with a possible D match to TRBD1 (5 bases). The V end was cut by 3 bases, the J end by 5 bases, with 14 bases between. This CDR3 contains 14 residues. The germline V gene has CDR1 SEHNR and CDR2 FQNEAQ (reference sequence). DNA for the CDR3: TGTGCCAGCAGCTTGGTTCAGGGAAGGGACGAGCAGTACTTC. Its protein product is CASSLVQGRDEQYF.

This clone has more than one count but fewer than ten. CDR3 sequence: CASQPPVLSGYTF. Written as DNA, the CDR3 is TGTGCCAGCCAACCACCGGTTCTGAGCGGCTACACCTTC. This sequence joins TRBV28 and TRBJ1-2; unclear D gene. Trimming took 8 bases from V and 8 from J, leaving 18 bases between them. There are 13 residues in the CDR3. Per germline, CDR1 MDHEN and CDR2 SYDVKM.

This clone has a single count. The V and J genes are TRBV19 and TRBJ1-6; D unresolved. Trimming took 9 bases from V and 10 from J, leaving 19 bases between them. This CDR3 has 14 residues. CDR1 is LNHDA and CDR2 is SQIVND in the germline V gene (reference sequence). CDR3 residues: CASRIRTGNSPLHF. In DNA form, the CDR3 reads TGTGCCAGCCGAATAAGGACGGGAAACTCACCCCTCCACTTT. The variable domain in full, completed from reference TRBV19 and TRBJ1-6, reads DGGITQSPKYLFRKEGQNVTLSCEQNLNHDAMYWYRQDPGQGLRLIYYSQIVNDFQKGDIAEGYSVSREKKESFPLTVTSAQKNPTAFYLCASRIRTGNSPLHFGNGTRLTVT.

The V gene is TRBV3-1 (or the pseudogene TRBV3-2), the J gene TRBJ2-5; TRBD2 matches 13 bases. The germline gives CDR1 LGHDT, CDR2 YNNKEL (reference sequence). V shed 0 bases and J 5 bases; nucleotides not matched to a gene: 12. This CDR3 comprises 19 residues. The CDR3 protein is CASSQDYRGGTSGAETQYF. The CDR3 bases are TGTGCCAGCAGCCAAGATTATAGGGGCGGGACTAGCGGGGCTGAGACCCAGTACTTC.

This clone was seen once. The chain links TRBV2 to TRBJ1-1, with D perhaps matching TRBD1 (5 bases). Germline CDR1 and CDR2: SNHLY and FYNNEI. CDR3 size: 15 residues. V was clipped by 6 bases and J by 3 bases, with 17 bases between them. CDR3 in DNA: TGTGCCAGCAGACCTGCGGGGGGGACTCACACTGAAGCTTTCTTT. This sequence encodes CASRPAGGTHTEAFF.

The chain carries TRBV18 and TRBJ2-1; 10 bases match TRBD2. The J segment lost 8 bases and the V segment lost 5 bases, leaving 9 bases of the junction unmatched. This CDR3 spans 15 amino acids. Germline loops: CDR1 KGHSH, CDR2 LQKENI. DNA of the CDR3: TGTGCCAGCTCATCTCGGACTAGCGGTTTGGATGAGCAGTTCTTC. Translation: CASSSRTSGLDEQFF.

The V gene is TRBV4-3, the J gene TRBJ2-1; D not certain. The CDR3 length is 14 residues. V was clipped by 0 bases and J by 10 bases, with 13 bases between them. Germline loops: CDR1 LGHNA, CDR2 YSLEER. The DNA of the CDR3 is TGCGCCAGCAGCCAAGATGTTGGATATCGGGAGCAGTTCTTC. Protein product: CASSQDVGYREQFF.

The chain combines TRBV19 with TRBJ1-2; D gene ambiguous. CDR1 is LNHDA and CDR2 is SQIVND in the germline V gene (reference sequence). This CDR3 is 15 amino acids long. V was shortened by 10 bases and J by 0 bases, with 18 bases between the two germline ends. CDR3 nucleotides: TGTGCCATCTCGCAATCGGTAACTTCTAACTATGGCTACACCTTC. The encoded protein is CAISQSVTSNYGYTF.